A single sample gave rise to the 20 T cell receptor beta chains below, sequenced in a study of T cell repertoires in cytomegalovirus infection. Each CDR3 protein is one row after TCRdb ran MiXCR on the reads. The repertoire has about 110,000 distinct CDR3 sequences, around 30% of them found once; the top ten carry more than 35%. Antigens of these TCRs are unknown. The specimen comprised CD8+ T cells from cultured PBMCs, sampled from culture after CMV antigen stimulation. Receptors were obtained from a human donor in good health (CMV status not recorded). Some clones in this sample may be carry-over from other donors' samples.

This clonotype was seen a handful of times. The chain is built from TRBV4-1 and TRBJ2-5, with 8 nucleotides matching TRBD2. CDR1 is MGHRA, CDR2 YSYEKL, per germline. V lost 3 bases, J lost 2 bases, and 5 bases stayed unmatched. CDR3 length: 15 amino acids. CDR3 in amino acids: CASSHLAGPQETQYF. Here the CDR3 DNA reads TGCGCCAGCAGCCACTTAGCGGGGCCACAAGAGACCCAGTACTTC.

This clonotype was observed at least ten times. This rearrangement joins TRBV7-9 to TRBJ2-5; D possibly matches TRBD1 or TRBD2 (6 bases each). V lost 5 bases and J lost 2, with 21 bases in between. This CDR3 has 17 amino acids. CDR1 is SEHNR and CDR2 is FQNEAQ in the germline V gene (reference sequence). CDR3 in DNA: TGTGCCAGCAGCCCGAGGGGGGCCAACATAGGACAAGAGACCCAGTACTTC. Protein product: CASSPRGANIGQETQYF.

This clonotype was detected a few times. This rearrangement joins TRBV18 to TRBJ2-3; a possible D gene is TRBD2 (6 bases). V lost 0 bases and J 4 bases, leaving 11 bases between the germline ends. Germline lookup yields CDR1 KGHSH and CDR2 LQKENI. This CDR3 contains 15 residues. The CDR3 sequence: CASSPPSGEADTQYF. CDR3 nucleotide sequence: TGTGCCAGCTCACCACCGTCTGGGGAGGCAGATACGCAGTATTTT.

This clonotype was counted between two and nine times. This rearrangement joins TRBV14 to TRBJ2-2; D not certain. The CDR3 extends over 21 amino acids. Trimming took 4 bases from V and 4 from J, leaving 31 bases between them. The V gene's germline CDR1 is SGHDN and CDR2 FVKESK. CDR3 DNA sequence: TGTGCCAGCAGCCCTTTTTTCCGGACGGAAACCATTCGAACAGTCACCGGGGAGCTGTTTTTT. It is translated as CASSPFFRTETIRTVTGELFF.

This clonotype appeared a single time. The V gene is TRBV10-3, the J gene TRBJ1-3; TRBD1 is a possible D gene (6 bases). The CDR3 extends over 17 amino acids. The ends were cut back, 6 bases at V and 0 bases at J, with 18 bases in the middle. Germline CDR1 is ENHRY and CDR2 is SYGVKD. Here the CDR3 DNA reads TGTGCCATCAGCGGGGGGGGGACATCGAACTCTGGAAACACCATATATTTT. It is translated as CAISGGGTSNSGNTIYF.

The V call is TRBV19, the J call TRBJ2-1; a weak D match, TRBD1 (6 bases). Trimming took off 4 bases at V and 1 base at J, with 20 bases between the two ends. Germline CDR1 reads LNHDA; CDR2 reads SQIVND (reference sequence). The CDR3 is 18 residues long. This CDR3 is CASSTASVTGTSYNEQFF. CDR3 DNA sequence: TGTGCCAGTAGTACCGCCTCGGTGACAGGAACTTCCTACAATGAGCAGTTCTTC.

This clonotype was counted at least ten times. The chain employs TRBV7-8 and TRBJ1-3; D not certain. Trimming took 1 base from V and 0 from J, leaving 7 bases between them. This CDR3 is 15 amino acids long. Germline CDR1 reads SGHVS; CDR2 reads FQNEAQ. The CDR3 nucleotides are TGTGCCAGCAGCTTAGGCGGCACCTCTGGAAACACCATATATTTT. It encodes CASSLGGTSGNTIYF.

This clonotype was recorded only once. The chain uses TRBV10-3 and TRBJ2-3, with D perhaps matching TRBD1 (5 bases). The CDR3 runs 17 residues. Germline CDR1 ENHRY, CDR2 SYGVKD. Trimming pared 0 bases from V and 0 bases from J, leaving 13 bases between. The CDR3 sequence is CAISESTQQASTDTQYF. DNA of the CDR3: TGTGCCATCAGTGAGTCGACTCAACAGGCTAGCACAGATACGCAGTATTTT.

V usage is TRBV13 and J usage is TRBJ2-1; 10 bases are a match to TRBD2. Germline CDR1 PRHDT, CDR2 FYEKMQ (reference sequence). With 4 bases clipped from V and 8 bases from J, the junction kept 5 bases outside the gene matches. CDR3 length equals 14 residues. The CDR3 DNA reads TGTGCCAGCAGCTGGGGACTAGCGTCGGATGAGCAGTTCTTC. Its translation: CASSWGLASDEQFF. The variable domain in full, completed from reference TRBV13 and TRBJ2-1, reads AAGVIQSPRHLIKEKRETATLKCYPIPRHDTVYWYQQGPGQDPQFLISFYEKMQSDKGSIPDRFSAQQFSDYHSELNMSSLELGDSALYFCASSWGLASDEQFFGPGTRLTVL.

The chain's CDR3 is CASSLTGPREQFF. In DNA form, the CDR3 reads TGTGCCAGCAGTCTGACAGGGCCCCGAGAGCAGTTCTTC. V and J are TRBV27 and TRBJ2-1; 7 bases match TRBD1. This CDR3 spans 13 amino acids. Germline V CDR1 and CDR2: MNHEY, SMNVEV (reference sequence). J gave up 10 bases and V 5 bases, and 8 bases lay outside the gene matches.

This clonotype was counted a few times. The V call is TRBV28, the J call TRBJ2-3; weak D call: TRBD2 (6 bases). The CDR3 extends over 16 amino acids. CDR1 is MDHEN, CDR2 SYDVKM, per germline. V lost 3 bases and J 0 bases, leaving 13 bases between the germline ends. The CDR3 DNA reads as TGTGCCAGCAGTTTTGGAGGGCCTCTAAGCACAGATACGCAGTATTTT. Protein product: CASSFGGPLSTDTQYF.

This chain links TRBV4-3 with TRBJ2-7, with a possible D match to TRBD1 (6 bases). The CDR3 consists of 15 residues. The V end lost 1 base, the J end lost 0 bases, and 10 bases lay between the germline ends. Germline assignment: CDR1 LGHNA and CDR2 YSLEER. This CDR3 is CASSQGQDPSYEQYF. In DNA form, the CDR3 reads TGCGCCAGCAGCCAAGGACAGGATCCCTCCTACGAGCAGTACTTC.

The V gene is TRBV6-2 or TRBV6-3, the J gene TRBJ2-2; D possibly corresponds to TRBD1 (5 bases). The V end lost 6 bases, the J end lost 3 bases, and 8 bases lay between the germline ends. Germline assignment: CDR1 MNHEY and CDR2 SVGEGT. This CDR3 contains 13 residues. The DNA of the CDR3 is TGTGCCAGCAGCCCCAGGGACACCGGGGAGCTGTTTTTT. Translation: CASSPRDTGELFF.

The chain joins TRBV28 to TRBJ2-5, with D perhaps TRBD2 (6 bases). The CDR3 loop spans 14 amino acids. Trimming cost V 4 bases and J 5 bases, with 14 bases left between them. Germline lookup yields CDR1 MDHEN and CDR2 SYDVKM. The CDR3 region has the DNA TGTGCCAGCAGTTCCTATAGCGGTCCGGAGACCCAGTACTTC. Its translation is CASSSYSGPETQYF.

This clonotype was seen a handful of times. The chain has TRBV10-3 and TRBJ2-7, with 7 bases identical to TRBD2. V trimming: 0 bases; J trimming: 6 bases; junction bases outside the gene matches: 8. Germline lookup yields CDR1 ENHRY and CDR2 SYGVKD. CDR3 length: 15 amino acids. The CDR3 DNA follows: TGTGCCATCAGTGAGTCGGGGGGGAGCGGGCGCGAGCAGTACTTC. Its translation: CAISESGGSGREQYF.

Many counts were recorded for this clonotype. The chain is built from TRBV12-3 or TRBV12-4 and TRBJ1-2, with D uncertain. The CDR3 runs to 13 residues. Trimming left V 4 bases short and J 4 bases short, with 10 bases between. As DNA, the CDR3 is TGTGCCAGCAGTTCCCGTGGCTTCTATGGCTACACCTTC. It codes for CASSSRGFYGYTF.

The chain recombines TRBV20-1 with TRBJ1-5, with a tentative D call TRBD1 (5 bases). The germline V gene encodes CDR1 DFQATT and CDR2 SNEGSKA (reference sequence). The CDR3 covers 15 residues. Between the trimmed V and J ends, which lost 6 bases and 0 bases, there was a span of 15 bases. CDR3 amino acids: CSAPTTDHSNQPQHF. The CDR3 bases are TGCAGTGCCCCCACGACAGATCATAGCAATCAGCCCCAGCATTTT.

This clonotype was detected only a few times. The CDR3 reads CASSLFGQGATEQFF. CDR3 nucleotide sequence: TGTGCCAGCAGCTTATTCGGACAGGGGGCCACCGAGCAGTTCTTC. The chain couples TRBV7-6 to TRBJ2-1; 11 positions agree with TRBD1. Trimming at V came to 2 bases and at J to 10 bases, leaving 7 bases not matched to a gene. The germline V gene has CDR1 SGHVS and CDR2 FNYEAQ. The CDR3 runs to 15 residues. Together with reference TRBV7-6 and TRBJ2-1, the CDR3 gives the full variable domain: GAGVSQSPRYKVTKRGQDVALRCDPISGHVSLYWYRQALGQGPEFLTYFNYEAQQDKSGLPNDRFSAERPEGSISTLTIQRTEQRDSAMYRCASSLFGQGATEQFFGPGTRLTVL.

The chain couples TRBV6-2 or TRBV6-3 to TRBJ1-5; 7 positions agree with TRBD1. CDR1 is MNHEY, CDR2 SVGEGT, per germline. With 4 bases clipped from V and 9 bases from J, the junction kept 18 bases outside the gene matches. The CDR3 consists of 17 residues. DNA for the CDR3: TGTGCCAGCAGTTCGACAGGGCGTAGGTCAACATTAACGCCCCAGCATTTT. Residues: CASSSTGRRSTLTPQHF.

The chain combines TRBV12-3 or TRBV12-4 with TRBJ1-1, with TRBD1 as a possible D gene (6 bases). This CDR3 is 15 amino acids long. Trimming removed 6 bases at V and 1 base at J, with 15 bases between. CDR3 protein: CASRGIGQQNTEAFF. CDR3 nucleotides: TGTGCCAGCAGGGGGATTGGACAGCAGAACACTGAAGCTTTCTTT.